Only a few counts were recorded for the clone carrying this T cell receptor (beta chain). These data are taken from a study of TIL therapy for anti-PD-1-resistant metastatic lung cancer. Germline assignment: CDR1 MGHRA and CDR2 YSYEKL. The V and J ends lost 5 bases and 4 bases respectively, with 8 bases between them. The CDR3 has 13 residues. The libraries were made with immunoSEQ v3. Repertoires were generated with immunoSEQ multiplex PCR, while TCRdb's copy carries only in-frame clones and drops some. The sample holds roughly 28,000 clones; roughly three fifths are singletons and the top ten take 15% to 20%. Time point noted: pre-treatment sample, taken before nivolumab and TIL therapy. Pleural nodules or supraclavicular lymph nodes made up most of the excised metastases sampled.

This receptor was obtained from a woman between 30 and 80 years old with non-small cell lung cancer. Material: tumor tissue, obtained at baseline. The chain combines TRBV4-1 with TRBJ2-2; D is unresolved. Here the CDR3 DNA reads TGCGCCAGCAGCTCACCGCCCACCGGGGAGCTGTTTTTT. This gives the protein CASSSPPTGELFF.